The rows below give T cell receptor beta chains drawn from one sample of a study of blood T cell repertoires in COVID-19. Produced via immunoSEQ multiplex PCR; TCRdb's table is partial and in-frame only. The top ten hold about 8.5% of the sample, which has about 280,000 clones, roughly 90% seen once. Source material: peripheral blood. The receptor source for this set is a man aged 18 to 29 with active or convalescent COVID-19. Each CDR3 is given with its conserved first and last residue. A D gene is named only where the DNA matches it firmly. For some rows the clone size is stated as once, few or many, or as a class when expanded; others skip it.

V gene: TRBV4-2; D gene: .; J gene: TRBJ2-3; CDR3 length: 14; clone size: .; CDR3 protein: CASSQDAKTDTQYF; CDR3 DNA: TGTGCCAGCAGCCAAGATGCGAAGACAGATACGCAGTATTTT
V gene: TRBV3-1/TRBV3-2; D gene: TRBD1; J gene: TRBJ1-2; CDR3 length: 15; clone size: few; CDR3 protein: CASSTETGLNYGYTF; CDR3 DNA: TGTGCCAGCAGCACGGAGACAGGGCTTAACTATGGCTACACCTTC
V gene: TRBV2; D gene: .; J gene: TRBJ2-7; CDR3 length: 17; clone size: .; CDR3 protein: CASALYRTGDSSYEQYF; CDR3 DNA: TGTGCCAGCGCCTTGTACCGTACAGGGGACTCCTCCTACGAGCAGTACTTC
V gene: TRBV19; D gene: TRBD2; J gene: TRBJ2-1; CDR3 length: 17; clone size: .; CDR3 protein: CASSTLQLAGGTEEQFF; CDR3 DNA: TGTGCCAGTAGTACCTTGCAACTAGCGGGGGGGACAGAGGAGCAGTTCTTC
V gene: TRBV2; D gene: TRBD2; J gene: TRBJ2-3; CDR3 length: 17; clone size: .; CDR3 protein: CASSVQGTSALLNTQYF; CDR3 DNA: TGTGCCAGCAGTGTACAGGGGACTAGCGCCCTCCTAAATACGCAGTATTTT
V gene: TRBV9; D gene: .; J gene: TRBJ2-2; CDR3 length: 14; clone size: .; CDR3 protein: CASNPDLRGGELFF; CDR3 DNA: TGTGCCAGCAACCCGGACCTTAGGGGCGGGGAGCTGTTTTTT
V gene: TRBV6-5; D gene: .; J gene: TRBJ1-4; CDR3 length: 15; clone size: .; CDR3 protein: CASSFSGETNEKLFF; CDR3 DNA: TGTGCCAGCAGTTTTTCAGGGGAAACTAATGAAAAACTGTTTTTT
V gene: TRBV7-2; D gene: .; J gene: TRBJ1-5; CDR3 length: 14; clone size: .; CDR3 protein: CASSPNRNNQPQHF; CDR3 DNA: TGTGCCAGCAGCCCTAACAGGAACAATCAGCCCCAGCATTTT
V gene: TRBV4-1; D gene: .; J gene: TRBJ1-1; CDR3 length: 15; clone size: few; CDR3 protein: CASSQEGTLNTEAFF; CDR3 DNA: TGCGCCAGCAGCCAAGAAGGGACATTGAACACTGAAGCTTTCTTT
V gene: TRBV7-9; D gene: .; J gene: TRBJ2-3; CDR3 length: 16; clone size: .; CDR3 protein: CASSSPAGEITDTQYF; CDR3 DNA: TGTGCCAGCAGCTCGCCCGCAGGGGAGATCACAGATACGCAGTATTTT
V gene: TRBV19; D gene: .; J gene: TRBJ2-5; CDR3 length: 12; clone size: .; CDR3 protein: CASRQAGETQYF; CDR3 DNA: TGTGCCAGTAGGCAGGCTGGGGAGACCCAGTACTTC
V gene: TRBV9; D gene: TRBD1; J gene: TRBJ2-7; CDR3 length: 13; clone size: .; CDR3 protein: CASSVGDRGQQYF; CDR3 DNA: TGTGCCAGCAGCGTAGGGGACAGGGGGCAACAGTACTTC
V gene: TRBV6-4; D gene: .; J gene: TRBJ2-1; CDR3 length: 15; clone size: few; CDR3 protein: CASRQSERGGNEQFF; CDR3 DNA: TGTGCCAGCAGACAGTCAGAAAGAGGGGGCAATGAGCAGTTCTTC
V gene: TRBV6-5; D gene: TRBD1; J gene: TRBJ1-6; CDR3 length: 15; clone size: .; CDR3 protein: CASSQGDRGNSPLHF; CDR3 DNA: TGTGCCAGCAGCCAAGGGGACAGGGGTAATTCACCCCTCCACTTT
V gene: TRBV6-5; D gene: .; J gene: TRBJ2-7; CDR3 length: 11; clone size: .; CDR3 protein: CASTRGDEQYF; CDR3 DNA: TGTGCCAGCACTAGGGGCGACGAGCAGTACTTC
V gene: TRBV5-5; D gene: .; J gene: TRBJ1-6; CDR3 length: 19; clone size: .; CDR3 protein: CASSYPAPDRTPYNSPLHF; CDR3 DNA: TGTGCCAGCAGCTATCCCGCTCCTGACAGGACCCCCTATAATTCACCCCTCCACTTT
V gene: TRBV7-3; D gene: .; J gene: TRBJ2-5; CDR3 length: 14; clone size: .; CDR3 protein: CASSLGLAGETQYF; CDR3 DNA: TGTGCCAGCAGCTTAGGCCTAGCCGGAGAGACCCAGTACTTC
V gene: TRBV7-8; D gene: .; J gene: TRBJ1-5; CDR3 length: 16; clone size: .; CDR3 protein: CASSPRGQERRQPQHF; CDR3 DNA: TGTGCCAGCAGCCCCAGGGGCCAGGAGCGTAGGCAGCCCCAGCATTTT
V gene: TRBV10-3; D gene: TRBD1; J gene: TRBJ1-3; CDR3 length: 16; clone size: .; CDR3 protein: CAISDSGTVSGNTIYF; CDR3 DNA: TGTGCCATCAGTGATTCCGGGACAGTTTCTGGAAACACCATATATTTT
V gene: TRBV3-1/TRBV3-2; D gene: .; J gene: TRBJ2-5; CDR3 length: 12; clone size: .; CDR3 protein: CASSQVEKTQYF; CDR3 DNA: TGTGCCAGCAGCCAAGTGGAGAAGACCCAGTACTTC
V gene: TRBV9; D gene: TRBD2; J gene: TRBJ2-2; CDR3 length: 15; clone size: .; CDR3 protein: CASSPLAGGPGELFF; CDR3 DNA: TGTGCCAGCAGCCCTTTAGCGGGGGGCCCCGGGGAGCTGTTTTTT
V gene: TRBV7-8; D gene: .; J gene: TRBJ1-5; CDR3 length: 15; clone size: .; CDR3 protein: CASSPSSGGVQPQHF; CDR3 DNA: TGTGCCAGCAGCCCCTCTTCAGGAGGGGTTCAGCCCCAGCATTTT
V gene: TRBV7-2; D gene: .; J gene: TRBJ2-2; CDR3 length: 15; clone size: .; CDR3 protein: CASSAGSANTGELFF; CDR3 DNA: TGTGCCAGCAGCGCAGGGTCCGCGAACACCGGGGAGCTGTTTTTT
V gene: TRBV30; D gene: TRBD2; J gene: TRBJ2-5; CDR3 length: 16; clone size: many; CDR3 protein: CAWSVPRLAGQETQYF; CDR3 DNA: TGTGCCTGGAGTGTACCCCGGCTAGCGGGCCAAGAGACCCAGTACTTC
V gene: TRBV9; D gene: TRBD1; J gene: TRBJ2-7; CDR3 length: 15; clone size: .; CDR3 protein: CASSPQHGQAYEQYF; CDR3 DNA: TGTGCCAGCAGCCCGCAACACGGACAGGCCTACGAGCAGTACTTC
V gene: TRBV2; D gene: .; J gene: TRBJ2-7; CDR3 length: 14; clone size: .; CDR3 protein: CASSEFRVGYEQYF; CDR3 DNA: TGTGCCAGCAGTGAATTCAGGGTAGGGTACGAGCAGTACTTC
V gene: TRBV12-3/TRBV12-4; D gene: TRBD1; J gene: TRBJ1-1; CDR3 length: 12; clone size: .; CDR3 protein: CASSLSDREAFF; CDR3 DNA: TGTGCCAGCAGTTTGTCGGACAGGGAAGCTTTCTTT
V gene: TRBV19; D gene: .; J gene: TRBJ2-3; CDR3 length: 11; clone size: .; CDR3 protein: CASLATDTQYF; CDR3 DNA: TGTGCCAGTCTAGCGACAGATACGCAGTATTTT
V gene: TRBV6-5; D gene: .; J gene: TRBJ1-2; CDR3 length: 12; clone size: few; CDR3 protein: CASSILYYGYTF; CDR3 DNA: TGTGCCAGCAGCATCCTATACTATGGCTACACCTTC
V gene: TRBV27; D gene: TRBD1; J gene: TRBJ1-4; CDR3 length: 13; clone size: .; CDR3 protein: CASSPDRDEKLFF; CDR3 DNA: TGTGCCAGCAGTCCCGACAGGGACGAAAAACTGTTTTTT
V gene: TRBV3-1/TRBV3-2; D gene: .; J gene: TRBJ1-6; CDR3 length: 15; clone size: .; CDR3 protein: CASSFRTDYNSPLHF; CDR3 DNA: TGTGCCAGCAGCTTCCGGACAGACTATAATTCACCCCTCCACTTT
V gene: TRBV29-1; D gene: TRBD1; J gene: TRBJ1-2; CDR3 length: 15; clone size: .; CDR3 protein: CSVDGSDRGQGGYTF; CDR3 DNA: TGCAGCGTTGACGGCTCGGACAGGGGGCAAGGTGGCTACACCTTC
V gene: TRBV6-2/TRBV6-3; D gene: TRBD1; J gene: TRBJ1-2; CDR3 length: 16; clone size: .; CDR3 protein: CASSKQRQGARDGYTF; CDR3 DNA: TGTGCCAGCAGCAAACAAAGACAGGGGGCGCGAGATGGCTACACCTTC
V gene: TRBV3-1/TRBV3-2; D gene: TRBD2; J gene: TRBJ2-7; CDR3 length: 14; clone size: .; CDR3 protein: CASSAPGGPREQYF; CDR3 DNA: TGTGCCAGCAGCGCCCCGGGGGGGCCCCGCGAGCAGTACTTC
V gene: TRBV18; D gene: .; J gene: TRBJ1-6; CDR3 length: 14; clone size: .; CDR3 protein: CASSPRETGSPLHF; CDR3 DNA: TGTGCCAGCTCACCGCGGGAAACGGGTTCACCCCTCCACTTT
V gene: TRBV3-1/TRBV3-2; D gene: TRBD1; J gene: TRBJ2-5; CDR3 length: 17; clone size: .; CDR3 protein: CASSPPRAQGAGETQYF; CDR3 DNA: TGTGCCAGCAGCCCCCCGAGGGCTCAGGGGGCGGGGGAGACCCAGTACTTC
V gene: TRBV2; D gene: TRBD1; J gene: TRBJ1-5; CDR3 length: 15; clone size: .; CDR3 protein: CASRAGTGHNQPQHF; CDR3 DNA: TGTGCCAGCAGAGCCGGGACAGGTCACAATCAGCCCCAGCATTTT
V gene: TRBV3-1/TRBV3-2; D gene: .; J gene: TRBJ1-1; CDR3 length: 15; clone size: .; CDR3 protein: CASNRSLTVETEAFF; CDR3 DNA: TGTGCCAGCAACCGGAGTTTGACGGTAGAGACTGAAGCTTTCTTT
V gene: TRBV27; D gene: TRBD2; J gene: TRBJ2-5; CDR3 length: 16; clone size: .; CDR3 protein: CASSALLAGGRETQYF; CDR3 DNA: TGTGCCAGCAGTGCCTTACTAGCGGGGGGGCGAGAGACCCAGTACTTC
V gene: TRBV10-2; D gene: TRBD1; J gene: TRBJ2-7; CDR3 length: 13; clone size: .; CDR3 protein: CASGAGGIGEQYF; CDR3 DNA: TGCGCCAGCGGAGCAGGGGGCATCGGGGAGCAGTACTTC
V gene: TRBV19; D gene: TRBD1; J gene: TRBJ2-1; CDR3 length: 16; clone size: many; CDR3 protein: CASRGIGQGNYNEQFF; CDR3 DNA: TGTGCCAGTAGAGGAATTGGACAGGGAAACTACAATGAGCAGTTCTTC
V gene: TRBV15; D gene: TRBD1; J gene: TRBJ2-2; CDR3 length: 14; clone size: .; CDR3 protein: CATNPTGGTGELFF; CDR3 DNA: TGTGCCACCAACCCGACAGGGGGCACCGGGGAGCTGTTTTTT
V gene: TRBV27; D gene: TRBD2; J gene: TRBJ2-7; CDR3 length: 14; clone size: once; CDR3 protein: CASSTAGGGYEQYF; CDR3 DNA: TGTGCCAGCAGTACGGCCGGCGGGGGCTACGAGCAGTACTTC
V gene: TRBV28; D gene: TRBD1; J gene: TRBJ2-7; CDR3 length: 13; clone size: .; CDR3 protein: CASSRQGRYEQYF; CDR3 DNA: TGTGCCAGCAGCCGACAGGGCAGGTACGAGCAGTACTTC
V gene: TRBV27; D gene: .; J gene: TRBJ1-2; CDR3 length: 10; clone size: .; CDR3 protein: CASGNREVAF; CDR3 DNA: TGTGCCAGCGGAAACAGGGAAGTCGCCTTC
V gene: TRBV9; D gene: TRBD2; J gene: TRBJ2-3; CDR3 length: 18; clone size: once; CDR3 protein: CASSSTSGGAGATDTQYF; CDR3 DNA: TGTGCCAGCAGCTCCACTAGCGGGGGGGCCGGGGCGACAGATACGCAGTATTTT
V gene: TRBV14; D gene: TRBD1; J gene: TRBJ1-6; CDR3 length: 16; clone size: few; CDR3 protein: CASSLLSGTDNSPLHF; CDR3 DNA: TGTGCCAGCAGCCTACTCTCCGGGACAGATAATTCACCCCTCCACTTT
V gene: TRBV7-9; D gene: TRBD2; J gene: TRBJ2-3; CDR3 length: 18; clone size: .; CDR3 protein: CASSFLVSGGASTDTQYF; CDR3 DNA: TGTGCCAGCAGCTTTCTCGTTAGCGGGGGGGCTAGCACAGATACGCAGTATTTT
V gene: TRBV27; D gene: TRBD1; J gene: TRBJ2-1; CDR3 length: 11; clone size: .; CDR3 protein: CASKTGVEQFF; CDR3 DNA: TGTGCCAGTAAAACAGGGGTGGAGCAGTTCTTC
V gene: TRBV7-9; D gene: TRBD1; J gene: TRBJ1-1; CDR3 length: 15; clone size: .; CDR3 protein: CASSLDGQGGTEAFF; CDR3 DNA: TGTGCCAGCAGCTTAGACGGACAGGGTGGGACTGAAGCTTTCTTT